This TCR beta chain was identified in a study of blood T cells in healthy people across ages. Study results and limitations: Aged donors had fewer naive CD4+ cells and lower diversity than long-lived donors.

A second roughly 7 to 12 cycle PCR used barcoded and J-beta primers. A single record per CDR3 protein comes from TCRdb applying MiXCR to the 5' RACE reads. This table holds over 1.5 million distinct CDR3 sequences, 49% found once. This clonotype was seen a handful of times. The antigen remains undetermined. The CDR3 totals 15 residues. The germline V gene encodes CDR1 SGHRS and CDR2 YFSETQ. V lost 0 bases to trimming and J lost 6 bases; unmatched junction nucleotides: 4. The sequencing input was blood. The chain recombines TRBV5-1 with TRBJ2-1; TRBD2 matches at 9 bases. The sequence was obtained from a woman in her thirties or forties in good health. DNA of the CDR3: TGCGCCAGCAGCTTGGCTAGCGGGGTCCGCAATGAGCAGTTCTTC. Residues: CASSLASGVRNEQFF.